These 10 T cell receptor beta chains were all obtained from the same sample, sequenced in a study of T cells expressing NK-cell markers. Following a re-call of the 5' RACE reads, TCRdb has one entry per CDR3 protein and lacks DNA. The sample holds 300,000 or so distinct CDR3 sequences. The sample taken for sequencing was blood T cells: a sorted CD56 or NKG2C T cell subset, CD4+ or CD8+ T cells, or bulk PBMC T cells (not recorded which). These TCRs come from a woman aged 18 to 75 in good health.

The chain combines TRBV12-3 or TRBV12-4 with TRBJ1-2; TCRdb outputs TRBD1, but without DNA this stays unchecked. This CDR3 comprises 13 residues. The CDR3 reads CASNPQGSYGYTF.

The rearrangement uses TRBV20-1 and TRBJ1-4; lacking DNA, the TRBD1 call made by TCRdb goes unchecked. Germline lookup yields CDR1 DFQATT and CDR2 SNEGSKA (reference sequence). This CDR3 region has 15 residues. The CDR3 spells CSASGGSGTNEKLFF.

The chain recombines TRBV14 with TRBJ2-7; absent DNA, TCRdb's TRBD1 call cannot be checked. Germline V lookup: CDR1 SGHDN, CDR2 FVKESK. This CDR3 contains 14 residues. CDR3 amino acids: CASSQVGTFYEQYF.

The genes are TRBV4-3 and TRBJ2-1; as DNA is missing, the TRBD2 call by TCRdb cannot be tested. The germline V gene has CDR1 LGHNA and CDR2 YSLEER. There are 15 residues in the CDR3. This CDR3 reads CASSQGMGREDEQFF.

This chain uses TRBV28 with TRBJ2-7; no DNA is available, so the TRBD1 call from TCRdb remains unchecked. Germline CDR1 and CDR2: MDHEN and SYDVKM. The length of the CDR3 is 14 residues. The CDR3 protein is CASRSTGVIYEQYF. The full variable domain, with the rest looked up from reference TRBV28 and TRBJ2-7, is DVKVTQSSRYLVKRTGEKVFLECVQDMDHENMFWYRQDPGLGLRLIYFSYDVKMKEKGDIPEGYSVSREKKERFSLILESASTNQTSMYLCASRSTGVIYEQYFGPGTRLTVT.

The chain carries TRBV9 and TRBJ2-2; the TCRdb call, TRBD1, lacks DNA for checking. Germline V CDR1 and CDR2: SGDLS, YYNGEE. The CDR3 sequence is 14 residues long. The CDR3 protein is CASSPRTGPGELFF.

The chain carries TRBV6-2 or TRBV6-3 and TRBJ1-5; TCRdb proposes TRBD1, but this gene call is untestable without DNA. The length of the CDR3 is 13 residues. The germline CDR1 and CDR2 sequences are MNHEY and SVGEGT. The chain's CDR3 is CASSWTGDQPQHF.

The chain has TRBV29-1 and TRBJ1-5; as DNA is missing, the TRBD1 call by TCRdb cannot be tested. Germline assignment: CDR1 SQVTM and CDR2 ANQGSEA. The CDR3 extends over 13 amino acids. The CDR3 loop is CDTPDRGNQPQHF.

V usage is TRBV2 and J usage is TRBJ2-3. The CDR3 covers 12 residues. Germline CDR1 and CDR2: SNHLY and FYNNEI. The CDR3 protein is CASSVITDTQYF.

The chain employs TRBV7-8 and TRBJ1-2; checking the TCRdb D call of TRBD1 is not possible without DNA. Germline CDR1 reads SGHVS; CDR2 reads FQNEAQ. This CDR3 region has 13 residues. CDR3 region: CASSPGGVNGYTF.